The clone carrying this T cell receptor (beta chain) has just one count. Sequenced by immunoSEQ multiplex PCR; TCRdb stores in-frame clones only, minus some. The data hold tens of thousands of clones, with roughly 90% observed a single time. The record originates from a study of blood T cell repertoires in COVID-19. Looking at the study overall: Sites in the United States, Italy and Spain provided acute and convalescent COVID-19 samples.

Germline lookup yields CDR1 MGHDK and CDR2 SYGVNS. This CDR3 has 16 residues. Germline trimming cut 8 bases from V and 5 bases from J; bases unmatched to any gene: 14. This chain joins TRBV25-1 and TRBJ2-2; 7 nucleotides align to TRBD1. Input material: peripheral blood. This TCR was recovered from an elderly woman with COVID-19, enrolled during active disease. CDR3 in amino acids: CASSKPTGLGTGELFF. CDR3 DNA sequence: TGTGCCAGCTCCAAACCGACAGGGCTGGGGACCGGGGAGCTGTTTTTT.